This note documents a single T cell receptor beta chain sequence. The antigen remains undetermined. The sample belongs to a study of cytomegalovirus exposure and HLA in healthy donors. Study outcomes and limitations: An analysis was carried out at a later point. It showed that HLA-associated TCR beta chains were more clonally expanded than equally common non-associated chains.

Amplification used 60 Vbeta primers and 13 Jbeta primers. Clones were sequenced by immunoSEQ multiplex PCR, and TCRdb holds only the in-frame ones, with some missing. Of 99,000 or so clones listed, 75% to 90% are singletons. J lost 5 bases, V lost 8 bases, and 4 bases had no gene match. This CDR3 is 12 amino acids long. Germline V gene lookup returns CDR1 SGHDN and CDR2 FVKESK. The V and J genes are TRBV14 and TRBJ2-7; TRBD1 matches 9 bases. Sequencing used PBMCs. The receptor's source is a man aged 25-40 years in good health and CMV-seropositive. The CDR3 loop reads CASGNRGHEQYF. The CDR3 region has the DNA TGTGCCAGCGGAAACAGGGGGCACGAGCAGTACTTC. Based on the CDR3 plus reference TRBV14 and TRBJ2-7, the full variable domain is EAGVTQFPSHSVIEKGQTVTLRCDPISGHDNLYWYRRVMGKEIKFLLHFVKESKQDESGMPNNRFLAERTGGTYSTLKVQPAELEDSGVYFCASGNRGHEQYFGPGTRLTVT.